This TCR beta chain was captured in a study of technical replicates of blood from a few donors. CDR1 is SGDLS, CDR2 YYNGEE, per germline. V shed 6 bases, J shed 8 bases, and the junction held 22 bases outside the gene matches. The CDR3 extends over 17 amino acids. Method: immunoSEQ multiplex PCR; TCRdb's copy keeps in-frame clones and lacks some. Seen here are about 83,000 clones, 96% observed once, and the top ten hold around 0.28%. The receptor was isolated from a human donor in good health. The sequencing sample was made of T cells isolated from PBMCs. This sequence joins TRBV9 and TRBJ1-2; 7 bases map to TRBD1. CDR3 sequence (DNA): TGTGCCAGCACATCACATCTACAGGGGTCCCGGGGAAAGGGCTACACCTTC. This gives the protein CASTSHLQGSRGKGYTF.